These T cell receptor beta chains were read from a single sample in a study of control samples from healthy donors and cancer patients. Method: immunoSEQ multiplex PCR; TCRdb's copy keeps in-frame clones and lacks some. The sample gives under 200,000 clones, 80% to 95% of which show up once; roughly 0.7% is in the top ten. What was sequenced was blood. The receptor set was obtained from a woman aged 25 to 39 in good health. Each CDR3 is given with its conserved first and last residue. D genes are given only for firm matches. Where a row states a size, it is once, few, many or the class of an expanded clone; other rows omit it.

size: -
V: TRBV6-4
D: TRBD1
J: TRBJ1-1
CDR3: CASSETGGKTEAFF
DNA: TGTGCCAGCAGCGAAACAGGGGGCAAAACTGAAGCTTTCTTT

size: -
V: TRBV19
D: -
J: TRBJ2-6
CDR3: CASLASSGANVLTF
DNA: TGTGCCAGCTTAGCCTCTTCTGGGGCCAACGTCCTGACTTTC

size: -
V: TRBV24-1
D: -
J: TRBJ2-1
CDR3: CATSDYFYNEQFF
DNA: TGTGCCACCAGTGATTACTTCTACAATGAGCAGTTCTTC

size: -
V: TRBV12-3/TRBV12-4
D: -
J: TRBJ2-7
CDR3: CASRFRGGEQYF
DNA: TGTGCCAGCAGATTCCGAGGGGGCGAGCAGTACTTC

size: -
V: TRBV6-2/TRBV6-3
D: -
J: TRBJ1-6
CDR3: CASSSSASSYNSPLHF
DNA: TGTGCCAGCAGTTCGTCAGCGAGCTCCTATAATTCACCCCTCCACTTT

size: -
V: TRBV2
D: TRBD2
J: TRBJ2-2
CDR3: CASRGLAGTGELFF
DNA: TGTGCCAGCAGGGGACTAGCGGGAACCGGGGAGCTGTTTTTT

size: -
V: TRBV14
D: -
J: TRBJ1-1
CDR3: CASSQDQKEAFF
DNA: TGTGCCAGCAGCCAAGACCAAAAAGAAGCTTTCTTT

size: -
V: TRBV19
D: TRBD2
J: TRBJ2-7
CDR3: CASSGGSGRNYEQYF
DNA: TGTGCCAGTTCTGGCGGTAGCGGGAGAAACTACGAGCAGTACTTC

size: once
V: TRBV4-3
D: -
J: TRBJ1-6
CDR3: CASSQERVRGFSYNSPLHF
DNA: TGCGCCAGCAGCCAGGAAAGAGTAAGGGGCTTTTCCTATAATTCACCCCTCCACTTT

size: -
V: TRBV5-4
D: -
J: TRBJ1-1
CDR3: CASSRGGTEAFF
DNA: TGTGCCAGCAGCCGTGGGGGTACTGAAGCTTTCTTT

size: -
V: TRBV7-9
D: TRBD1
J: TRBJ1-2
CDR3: CASSLPGQGALYGYTF
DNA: TGTGCCAGCAGCTTACCGGGACAGGGGGCGCTCTATGGCTACACCTTC

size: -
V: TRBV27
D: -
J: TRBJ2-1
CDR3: CASNIPGRSINEQFF
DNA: TGTGCCAGCAACATACCGGGAAGGAGCATCAATGAGCAGTTCTTC

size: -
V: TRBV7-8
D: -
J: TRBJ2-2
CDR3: CASSLAGSGELFF
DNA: TGTGCCAGCAGCTTAGCGGGGAGCGGGGAGCTGTTTTTT

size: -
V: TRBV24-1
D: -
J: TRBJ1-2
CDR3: CATRGSEDYGYTF
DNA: TGTGCCACCAGGGGATCGGAGGACTATGGCTACACCTTC

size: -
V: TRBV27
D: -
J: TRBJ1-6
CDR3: CASSSSPGRVSPLHF
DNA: TGTGCCAGCAGTTCGTCGCCGGGGAGGGTCTCACCCCTCCACTTT

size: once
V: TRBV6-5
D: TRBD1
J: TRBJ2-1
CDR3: CASSRTGGFYNEQFF
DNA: TGTGCCAGCAGTAGGACAGGGGGCTTCTACAATGAGCAGTTCTTC

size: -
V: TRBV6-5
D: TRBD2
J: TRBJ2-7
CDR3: CASSYSTAGAYEQYF
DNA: TGTGCCAGCAGTTACTCGACCGCGGGGGCCTACGAGCAGTACTTC

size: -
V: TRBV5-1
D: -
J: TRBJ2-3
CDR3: CASRPGTISTDTQYF
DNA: TGCGCCAGCAGACCCGGGACAATAAGCACAGATACGCAGTATTTT

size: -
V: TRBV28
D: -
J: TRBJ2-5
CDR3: CASSLRRRGLRGTQYF
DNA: TGTGCCAGCAGTTTGAGGCGCAGGGGCCTGAGGGGGACCCAGTACTTC

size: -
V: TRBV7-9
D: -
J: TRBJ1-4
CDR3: CASSLNIIGLDEKLFF
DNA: TGTGCCAGCAGCTTAAATATTATCGGGCTTGATGAAAAACTGTTTTTT

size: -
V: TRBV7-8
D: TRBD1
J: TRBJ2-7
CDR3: CASSLIFGTGAPEQYF
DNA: TGTGCCAGCAGCTTAATCTTCGGGACAGGGGCCCCCGAGCAGTACTTC

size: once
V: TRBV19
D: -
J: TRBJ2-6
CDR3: CASSIGAAGANVLTF
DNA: TGTGCCAGTAGTATAGGGGCTGCTGGGGCCAACGTCCTGACTTTC

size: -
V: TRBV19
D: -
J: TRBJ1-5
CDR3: CASSIPLRAGNQPQHF
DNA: TGTGCCAGTAGTATCCCTCTCCGCGCGGGCAATCAGCCCCAGCATTTT

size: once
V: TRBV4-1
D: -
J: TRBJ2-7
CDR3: CASSQDSDSEQYF
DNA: TGCGCCAGCAGCCAAGATTCGGACTCGGAGCAGTACTTC

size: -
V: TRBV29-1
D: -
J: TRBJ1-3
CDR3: CSVDVGGGGNSGNTIYF
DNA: TGCAGCGTTGATGTGGGAGGAGGGGGAAACTCTGGAAACACCATATATTTT

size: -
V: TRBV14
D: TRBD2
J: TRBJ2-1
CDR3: CASSQGSGSPYNEQFF
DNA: TGTGCCAGCAGCCAAGGGAGCGGGAGCCCCTACAATGAGCAGTTCTTC

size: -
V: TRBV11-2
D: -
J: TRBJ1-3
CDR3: CASSLGHHSGNTIYF
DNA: TGTGCCAGCAGCCTTGGACACCACTCTGGAAACACCATATATTTT

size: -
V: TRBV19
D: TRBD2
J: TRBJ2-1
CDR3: CASSTNPAFPSGRVPEQFF
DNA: TGTGCCAGTAGTACCAACCCGGCTTTTCCTAGCGGGAGGGTCCCTGAGCAGTTCTTC

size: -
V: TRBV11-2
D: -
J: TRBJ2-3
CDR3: CASSRGLVGDTQYF
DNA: TGTGCCAGCAGCCGAGGGCTAGTAGGAGATACGCAGTATTTT

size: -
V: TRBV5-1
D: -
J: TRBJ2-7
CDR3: CASRMLQGTVYEQYF
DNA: TGCGCCAGCAGAATGCTGCAGGGAACGGTCTACGAGCAGTACTTC

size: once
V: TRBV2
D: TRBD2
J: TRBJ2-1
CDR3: CASTDKGLAGGPYNEQFF
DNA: TGTGCCAGCACCGATAAGGGACTAGCGGGAGGTCCCTACAATGAGCAGTTCTTC

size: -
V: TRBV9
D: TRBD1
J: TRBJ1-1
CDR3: CASSADRVGSEAFF
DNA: TGTGCCAGCAGCGCCGACAGGGTCGGATCCGAAGCTTTCTTT

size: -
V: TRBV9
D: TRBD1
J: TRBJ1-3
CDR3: CASSADRGVNTIYF
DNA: TGTGCCAGCAGCGCCGACAGGGGGGTAAACACCATATATTTT

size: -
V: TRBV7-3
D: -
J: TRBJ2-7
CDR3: CASSLQRASSYEQYF
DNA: TGTGCCAGCAGCTTACAGCGGGCTTCCTCCTACGAGCAGTACTTC

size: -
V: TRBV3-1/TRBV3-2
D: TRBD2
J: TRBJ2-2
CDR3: CASSQDFGLAGNTGELFF
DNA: TGTGCCAGCAGCCAAGATTTCGGCCTAGCGGGGAACACCGGGGAGCTGTTTTTT

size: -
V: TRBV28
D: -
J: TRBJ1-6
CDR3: CATHRTHQGSPLHF
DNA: TGTGCCACCCATAGGACACACCAGGGTTCACCCCTCCACTTT

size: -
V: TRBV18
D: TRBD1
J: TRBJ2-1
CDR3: CASSPPVRTGDNEQFF
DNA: TGTGCCAGCTCACCACCGGTAAGGACAGGGGACAATGAGCAGTTCTTC

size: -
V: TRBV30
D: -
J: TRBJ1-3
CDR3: CAWSVLGNRGNTIYF
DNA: TGTGCCTGGAGTGTTTTGGGGAATAGGGGAAACACCATATATTTT

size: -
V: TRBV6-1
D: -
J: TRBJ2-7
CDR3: CASSEALFADSYEQYF
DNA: TGTGCCAGCAGTGAAGCGCTTTTTGCGGACTCCTACGAGCAGTACTTC

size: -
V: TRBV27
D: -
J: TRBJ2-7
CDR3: CASSMGIVNEQYF
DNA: TGTGCCAGCAGTATGGGGATTGTGAACGAGCAGTACTTC

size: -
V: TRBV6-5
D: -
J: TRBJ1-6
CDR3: CASSYSSRGDNSPLHF
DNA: TGTGCCAGCAGTTACTCGAGCAGGGGAGATAATTCACCCCTCCACTTT

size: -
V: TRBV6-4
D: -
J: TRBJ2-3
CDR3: CASSTGPESTDTQYF
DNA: TGTGCCAGCAGTACAGGTCCGGAAAGTACAGATACGCAGTATTTT

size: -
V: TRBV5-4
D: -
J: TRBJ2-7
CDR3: CASSLSTGWEQYF
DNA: TGTGCCAGCAGTTTGAGCACAGGGTGGGAGCAGTACTTC

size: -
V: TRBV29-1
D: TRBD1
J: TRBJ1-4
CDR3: CSVEKEGQGKEKLFF
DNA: TGCAGCGTTGAGAAAGAGGGACAGGGGAAAGAAAAACTGTTTTTT

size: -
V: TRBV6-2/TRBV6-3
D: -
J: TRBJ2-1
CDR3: CASSPDWTPSGEQFF
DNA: TGTGCCAGCAGTCCCGATTGGACCCCATCGGGTGAGCAGTTCTTC

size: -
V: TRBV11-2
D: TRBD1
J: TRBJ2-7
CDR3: CASSLERGQPYEQYF
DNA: TGTGCCAGCAGCTTAGAACGGGGACAGCCCTACGAGCAGTACTTC

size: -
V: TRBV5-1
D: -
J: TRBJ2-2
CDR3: CASSFRENTGELFF
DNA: TGCGCCAGCAGCTTTCGTGAGAACACCGGGGAGCTGTTTTTT

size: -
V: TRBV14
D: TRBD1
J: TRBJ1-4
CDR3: CASSQTGTGNEKLFF
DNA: TGTGCCAGCAGCCAGACCGGGACAGGAAATGAAAAACTGTTTTTT

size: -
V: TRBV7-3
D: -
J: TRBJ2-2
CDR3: CASSPTGRDTGELFF
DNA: TGTGCCAGCAGCCCCACCGGACGGGACACCGGGGAGCTGTTTTTT

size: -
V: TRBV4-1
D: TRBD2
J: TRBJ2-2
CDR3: CASSLGDSGTVTGELFF
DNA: TGCGCCAGCAGCCTGGGGGATAGCGGGACGGTCACCGGGGAGCTGTTTTTT

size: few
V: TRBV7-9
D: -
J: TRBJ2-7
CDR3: CASSLIQGEQYF
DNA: TGTGCCAGCAGCTTAATCCAGGGCGAGCAGTACTTC

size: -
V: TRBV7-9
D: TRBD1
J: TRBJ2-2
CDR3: CASSPGTGANTGELFF
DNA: TGTGCCAGCAGCCCCGGGACAGGGGCGAACACCGGGGAGCTGTTTTTT

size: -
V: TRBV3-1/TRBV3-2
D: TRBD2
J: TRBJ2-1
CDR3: CASSQGGSDNEQFF
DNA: TGTGCCAGCAGCCAGGGCGGGAGTGACAATGAGCAGTTCTTC

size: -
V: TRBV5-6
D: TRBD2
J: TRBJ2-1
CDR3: CASSFGVFGTSGRNEQFF
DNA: TGTGCCAGCAGCTTCGGGGTTTTTGGAACTAGCGGGCGCAATGAGCAGTTCTTC

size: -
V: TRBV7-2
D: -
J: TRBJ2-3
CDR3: CASSFAVAIADTQYF
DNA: TGTGCCAGCAGCTTCGCGGTCGCCATAGCGGATACGCAGTATTTT

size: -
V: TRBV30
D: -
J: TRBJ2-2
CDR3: CAWNPGVTGELFF
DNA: TGTGCCTGGAATCCGGGGGTGACCGGGGAGCTGTTTTTT

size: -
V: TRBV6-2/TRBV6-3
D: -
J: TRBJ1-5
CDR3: CASSAGSIGGTQHF
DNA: TGTGCCAGCAGCGCCGGGTCCATTGGAGGGACACAGCATTTT

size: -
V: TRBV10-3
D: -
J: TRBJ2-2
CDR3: CASSPQGTGELFF
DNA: TGTGCCTCTAGCCCGCAGGGAACCGGGGAGCTGTTTTTT

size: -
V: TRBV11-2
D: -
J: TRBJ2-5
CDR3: CASSSPGTAQETQYF
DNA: TGTGCCAGCAGCTCCCCCGGGACGGCCCAAGAGACCCAGTACTTC

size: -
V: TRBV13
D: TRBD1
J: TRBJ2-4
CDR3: CASSFRTGSPKNIQYF
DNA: TGTGCCAGCAGCTTCCGGACAGGGTCACCCAAAAACATTCAGTACTTC